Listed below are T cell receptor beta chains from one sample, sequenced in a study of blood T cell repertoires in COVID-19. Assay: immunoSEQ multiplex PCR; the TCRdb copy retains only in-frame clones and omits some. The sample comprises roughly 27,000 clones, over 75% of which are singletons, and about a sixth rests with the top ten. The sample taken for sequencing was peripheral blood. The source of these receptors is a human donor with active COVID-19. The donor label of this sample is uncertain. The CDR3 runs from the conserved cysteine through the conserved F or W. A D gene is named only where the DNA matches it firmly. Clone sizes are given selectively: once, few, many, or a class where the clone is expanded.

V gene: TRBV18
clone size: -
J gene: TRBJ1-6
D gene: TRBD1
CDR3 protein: CASSLGQGLSPLHF
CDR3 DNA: TGTGCCAGCTCACTCGGACAGGGACTTTCACCCCTCCACTTT

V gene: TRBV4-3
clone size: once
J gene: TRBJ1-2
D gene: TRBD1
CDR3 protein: CASSRLTGQGNYGYTF
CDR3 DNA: TGCGCCAGCAGCCGATTAACCGGACAGGGCAACTATGGCTACACCTTC

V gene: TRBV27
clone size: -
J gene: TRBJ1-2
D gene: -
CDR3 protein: CASSLAGAAGYTF
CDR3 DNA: TGTGCCAGCAGTTTAGCGGGGGCGGCTGGCTACACCTTC

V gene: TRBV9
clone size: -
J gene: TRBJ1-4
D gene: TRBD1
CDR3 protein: CASSGDRGEKLFF
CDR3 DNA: TGTGCCAGCAGCGGGGACAGGGGCGAAAAACTGTTTTTT

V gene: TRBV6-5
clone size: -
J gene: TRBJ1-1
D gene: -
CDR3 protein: CASTFSRGGGTEAFF
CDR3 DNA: TGTGCCAGCACCTTTTCACGAGGGGGAGGGACTGAAGCTTTCTTT

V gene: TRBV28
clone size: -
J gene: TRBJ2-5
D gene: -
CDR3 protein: CASSKGVLEKTQYF
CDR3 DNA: TGTGCCAGCAGCAAAGGAGTGCTTGAGAAGACCCAGTACTTC

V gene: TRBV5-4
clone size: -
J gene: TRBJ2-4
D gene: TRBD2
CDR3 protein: CASSFSGGAVAKNIQYF
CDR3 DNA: TGTGCCAGCAGCTTTAGCGGGGGGGCCGTAGCCAAAAACATTCAGTACTTC

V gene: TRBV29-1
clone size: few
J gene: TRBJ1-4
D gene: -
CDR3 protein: CSQSVGEKLFF
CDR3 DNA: TGCAGCCAGAGCGTCGGTGAAAAACTGTTTTTT

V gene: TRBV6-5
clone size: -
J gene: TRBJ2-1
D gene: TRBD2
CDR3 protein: CASGRGSSYNEQFF
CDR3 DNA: TGTGCCAGCGGGAGGGGCAGCTCCTACAATGAGCAGTTCTTC

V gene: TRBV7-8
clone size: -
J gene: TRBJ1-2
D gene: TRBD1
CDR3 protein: CASRQQGAGGYTF
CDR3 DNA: TGTGCCAGCAGACAACAGGGGGCGGGTGGCTACACCTTC

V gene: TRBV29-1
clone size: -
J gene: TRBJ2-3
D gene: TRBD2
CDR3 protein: CSVVSRERDTQYF
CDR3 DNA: TGCAGCGTTGTCTCGCGGGAGAGGGATACGCAGTATTTT

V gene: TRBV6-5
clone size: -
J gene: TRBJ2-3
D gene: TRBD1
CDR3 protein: CASSLGQGAMSTQYF
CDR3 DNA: TGTGCCAGCAGTTTAGGACAGGGGGCGATGAGTACGCAGTATTTT

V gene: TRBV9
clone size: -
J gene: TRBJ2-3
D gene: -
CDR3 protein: CASSVAGLNTDTQYF
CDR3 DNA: TGTGCCAGCAGCGTAGCGGGACTGAACACAGATACGCAGTATTTT

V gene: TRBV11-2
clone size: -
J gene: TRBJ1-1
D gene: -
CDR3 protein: CASSLEGGAGTEAFF
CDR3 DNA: TGTGCCAGCAGCTTAGAGGGGGGGGCAGGCACTGAAGCTTTCTTT

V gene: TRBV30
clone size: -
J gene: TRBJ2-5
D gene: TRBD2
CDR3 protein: CAWKAGGGETQYF
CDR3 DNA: TGTGCCTGGAAAGCGGGGGGTGGCGAGACCCAGTACTTC